Here is one TCR beta chain with its context. Its antigen remains undetermined. Per-base quality was not reported, and no clone a single base away is much larger than it. This record comes from a study of response to subunit inactivated influenza vaccine (dated by TCRdb to the late 2010s). About the study as a whole: The study used deep quantitative T cell receptor repertoire profiling to track responses to a trivalent subunit inactivated influenza vaccine. Overall results and qualifications from the work: The authors suggested that each seasonal influenza vaccination may recruit only a limited number of new T cells.

Its CDR3 holds 16 amino acids, cysteine through phenylalanine. The retained sequence is limited to the CDR3, 48 bases, with the frame set at the first base. Per the germline V gene, MDHEN is the CDR1 and SYDVKM is the CDR2. The germline V and J ends show losses of 6 bases and 2 bases respectively, and no gene match explains 11 bases of the junction. To prepare the library, RT-PCR was applied. TCRdb names Illumina HiSeq 2500 as the instrument used. TCRdb reran the public reads through fastp at Q25 and MiXCR, keeping productive beta chains. Rows merge per CDR3 protein into single entries with the most common DNA and genes. The sample profile shows roughly 500,000 distinct CDR3 sequences; around 25% of them were found once. Approximately 2.9% of the sample is held by the ten biggest clonotypes. These same records also appear under a second study, on T cells expressing NK-cell markers. Drawing on the second study: TCR beta cDNA libraries were prepared using 5'RACE template switching, which introduced a universal primer site and unique molecular identifiers. Under 10 donors provided sorted CD3+CD56+NKG2C+, CD3+CD56+NKG2C- and CD3+CD56-NKG2C+ T-cell subsets, whose TCR beta-chain repertoires were profiled. Among the eight sequenced donors, seven were HCMV-seropositive and one was HCMV-seronegative. To restrict sorting to alphabetaTCR-expressing T cells, an anti-gammadeltaTCR antibody was added in several experiments. For six donors, the dominant CD3+CD56+NKG2C+ clonotypes were among the top 10 CD8+ clonotypes and accounted for about 1.0-7.5% of CD8+ T cells. Those dominant clonotypes were again the most abundant among CD3+CD56-NKG2C+ cells in a few donors, at about 28.3-60.1%. Whether the expanded NKG2C-expressing T cell clones were specific for HCMV antigens was left unclear. The eight sequenced donors were randomly selected healthy volunteers, three men and five women. To determine HCMV serostatus, a commercial ELISA kit was used to detect HCMV-specific IgG in serum. Peripheral blood mononuclear cells were isolated from blood by Ficoll density gradient centrifugation. CD4+ and CD8+ T cells were isolated from PBMC by magnetic immunoseparation with Miltenyi isolation kits. cDNA synthesis was primed from the TCR beta constant segment and was followed by two successive PCR amplification steps. Sequencing of the libraries produced 2 x 150 bp reads on Illumina HiSeq 2000/2500, MiSeq or NextSeq. MIGEC was used to demultiplex reads and group reads by UMI, and MiTCR was used to assemble and quantify clonotypes. Only TCR cDNA sequences supported by at least two reads were kept to exclude erroneous sequences. The tcR package was used for downstream repertoire analysis, and clonotypes were matched across fractions by CDR3 nucleotide sequence plus V segment. VDJmatch was used to annotate antigen specificity against VDJdb, with one amino acid substitution in CDR3 allowed.

This clonotype was sampled from a man aged 45-60 years who received an inactivated influenza vaccine. Donor details come from another sample of the same person, matched by shared clones. The starting material was CD4+ T cells sorted from PBMCs, obtained roughly 12 days after vaccination. The chain is made from TRBV28 and TRBJ2-7, and TRBD1 aligns with 9 junction nucleotides. The CDR3 in this case is CASSPNTGTGPYEQYF. Here is the DNA: TGTGCCAGCAGCCCCAACACCGGGACAGGGCCCTACGAGCAGTACTTC.